These 13 T cell receptor beta chains came from one sample sequenced in a study of blood T cell repertoires in COVID-19. Method: immunoSEQ multiplex PCR; TCRdb's copy keeps in-frame clones and lacks some. The repertoire holds 95,000 to 150,000 clones, with around 83% as singletons. Sequenced input: peripheral blood. Source of these receptors: a man of 80 years or more with active or convalescent COVID-19.

The gene calls are TRBV18 and TRBJ2-3, with no clear D. The CDR3 length is 13 residues. Trimming left V 3 bases short and J 6 bases short, with 10 bases between. The V gene's germline CDR1 is KGHSH and CDR2 LQKENI. The DNA for the CDR3 is TGTGCCAGCTCACCCAACAGTCGTGATACGCAGTATTTT. It translates to CASSPNSRDTQYF.

This chain connects TRBV2 to TRBJ1-4; tentatively, D is TRBD1 (5 bases). The germline V gene has CDR1 SNHLY and CDR2 FYNNEI. V lost 6 bases, J lost 4 bases, and 9 bases lay in between. The CDR3 covers 13 residues. The DNA for the CDR3 is TGTGCCAGCAGAAGGGGTAGTAATGAAAAACTGTTTTTT. It is translated as CASRRGSNEKLFF.

The chain carries TRBV6-2 or TRBV6-3 and TRBJ2-2; 7 positions agree with TRBD1. The CDR3 sequence is 16 residues long. J was trimmed by 3 bases and V by 1 base; bases with no gene match: 5. Germline CDR1 is MNHEY and CDR2 is SVGEGT. CDR3: CASSYFPGQYTGELFF. CDR3 bases: TGTGCCAGCAGTTACTTCCCGGGACAGTACACCGGGGAGCTGTTTTTT.

The chain has TRBV18 and TRBJ1-6; 8 bases fit TRBD1. The CDR3 spans 17 residues. CDR1 and CDR2 from the germline V gene are KGHSH and LQKENI. With 6 bases clipped from V and 3 bases from J, the junction kept 10 bases outside the gene matches. CDR3 coding DNA: TGTGCCAGCTCCAAAGGACAGGGACGAGTCTATAATTCACCCCTCCACTTT. It is translated as CASSKGQGRVYNSPLHF. Combining the CDR3 with reference TRBV18 and TRBJ1-6 gives the whole variable domain NAGVMQNPRHLVRRRGQEARLRCSPMKGHSHVYWYRQLPEEGLKFMVYLQKENIIDESGMPKERFSAEFPKEGPSILRIQQVVRGDSAAYFCASSKGQGRVYNSPLHFGNGTRLTVT.

The J gene is TRBJ1-1, the V gene TRBV4-3; D possibly corresponds to TRBD1 (6 bases). Germline V gene data show CDR1 as LGHNA and CDR2 as YSLEER. The CDR3 is made up of 17 amino acids. The ends were cut back, 1 base at V and 0 bases at J, with 15 bases in the middle. CDR3 protein: CASSQVGDRSLNTEAFF. The CDR3 region has the DNA TGCGCCAGCAGCCAAGTGGGAGACAGGAGTCTGAACACTGAAGCTTTCTTT.

This clone was seen only once. At the DNA level, this CDR3 is encoded by other sequences in the same sample as well. The CDR3 nucleotides are TGTGCCAGCAGTTACGCGGAGAACACTGAAGCTTTCTTT. Amino acids: CASSYAENTEAFF. The J gene is TRBJ1-1, the V gene TRBV6-5; D ambiguous. The ends were cut back, 2 bases at V and 1 base at J, with 5 bases in the middle. CDR1 is MNHEY and CDR2 is SVGAGI in the germline V gene. The CDR3 consists of 13 residues.

The chain combines TRBV20-1 with TRBJ2-7; 7 positions match TRBD2. The CDR3 sequence is 11 residues long. The V and J ends lost 6 bases and 2 bases, in that order; junction bases with no gene match: 1. Germline V gene lookup returns CDR1 DFQATT and CDR2 SNEGSKA (reference sequence). The DNA for the CDR3 is TGCAGTGCGACTAGCACCTACGAGCAGTACTTC. Its protein product is CSATSTYEQYF.

With respect to this clone: Just one base apart from a much larger clone, this may be a read error. The chain employs TRBV5-5 and TRBJ2-7; perhaps TRBD2 as D (5 bases). Germline V gene lookup returns CDR1 SGHKS and CDR2 YYEKEE (reference sequence). CDR3 length: 13 residues. V was cut by 4 bases and J by 2 bases, with 10 bases left in between. CDR3 nucleotides: TGTGCCAGCAGCCTCAACGGGGCCTACGAGCAGTACTTC. It is translated as CASSLNGAYEQYF.

This clone was found once. The V and J genes are TRBV7-2 and TRBJ2-2; D might be TRBD2 (7 bases). Per germline, CDR1 SGHTA and CDR2 FQGNSA. The CDR3 loop spans 15 amino acids. V gave up 4 bases and J gave up 4 bases, with 13 bases separating them. CDR3 in DNA: TGTGCCAGCAGCTACCTTGGGGGGGCCACCGGGGAGCTGTTTTTT. It specifies CASSYLGGATGELFF.

V usage is TRBV27 and J usage is TRBJ1-2; maybe TRBD1 (5 bases). The CDR3 length is 15 residues. Germline V gene lookup returns CDR1 MNHEY and CDR2 SMNVEV (reference sequence). Between the trimmed V and J ends, which lost 5 bases and 2 bases, there was a span of 15 bases. CDR3 amino acids: CASSPGFGANYGYTF. In DNA, the CDR3 is TGTGCCAGCAGTCCCGGTTTTGGGGCGAACTATGGCTACACCTTC.

This sequence joins TRBV29-1 and TRBJ1-5, with 9 bases matching TRBD1. V gave up 4 bases and J gave up 7 bases; unmatched junction bases: 11. This CDR3 is built from 15 residues. From germline, CDR1 is SQVTM and CDR2 ANQGSEA. CDR3 protein: CSVASVQGAEQPQHF. CDR3 sequence (DNA): TGCAGCGTTGCCTCCGTACAGGGGGCAGAACAGCCCCAGCATTTT.

V usage is TRBV6-2 or TRBV6-3 and J usage is TRBJ1-5; no reliable D call. This CDR3 region has 18 residues. Germline CDR1 is MNHEY and CDR2 is SVGEGT. Trimming took off 0 bases at V and 6 bases at J, with 21 bases between the two ends. CDR3 amino acids: CASSYSKNGPGNSQPQHF. The CDR3 bases are TGTGCCAGCAGTTACTCGAAAAATGGTCCGGGGAACAGTCAGCCCCAGCATTTT.

Of note for this clone: This sample includes further DNA sequences coding for the same CDR3. The chain combines TRBV12-3 or TRBV12-4 with TRBJ1-2; TRBD1 agrees at 7 bases. CDR3 length: 13 amino acids. J was trimmed by 3 bases and V by 6 bases; bases with no gene match: 4. CDR3: CASRETGDYGYTF. In nucleotides, the CDR3 is TGTGCCAGCAGAGAAACAGGGGACTATGGCTACACCTTC.